A single sample gave rise to the 32 T cell receptor beta chains below, sequenced in a study of T cell repertoires in cytomegalovirus infection. For these receptors, no antigen is known. TCRdb redid the calling of the reads with MiXCR, one entry per CDR3 protein. This sample has roughly 920,000 distinct CDR3 sequences, with roughly 31% found just once. The sequencing here drew on cultured CD8+ T cells from PBMCs, taken from culture after CMV antigen stimulation. The receptor source for this set is a human donor in good health (CMV status not recorded). Some clones in this sample may be carry-over from other donors' samples.

This chain joins TRBV14 and TRBJ2-2; TRBD1 matches at 7 bases. The V gene's germline CDR1 is SGHDN and CDR2 FVKESK. This CDR3 has 17 amino acids. V shed 0 bases, J shed 5 bases, and the junction held 9 bases outside the gene matches. The CDR3 sequence is CASSQEDRTVRTGELFF. The CDR3 DNA sequence: TGTGCCAGCAGCCAAGAGGACAGGACCGTACGGACCGGGGAGCTGTTTTTT.

The V gene is TRBV19, the J gene TRBJ1-1; D gene ambiguous. With 2 bases removed from V and 0 bases from J, the gap between germline ends came to 7 bases. Germline V gene lookup returns CDR1 LNHDA and CDR2 SQIVND (reference sequence). This CDR3 is built from 14 residues. For the CDR3, the DNA is TGTGCCAGTAGTATAAGCAGTTTGAACACTGAAGCTTTCTTT. It specifies CASSISSLNTEAFF.

In this sample, this clonotype turned up a few times. The V and J genes are TRBV28 and TRBJ2-1, with TRBD2 matching 10 bases. Germline CDR1 MDHEN, CDR2 SYDVKM. The J segment lost 6 bases and the V segment lost 7 bases, leaving 9 bases of the junction unmatched. The CDR3 totals 15 residues. The DNA for the CDR3 is TGTGCCAGCACCCTGTTAGCGGGGGGCCCCAATGAGCAGTTCTTC. It translates to CASTLLAGGPNEQFF.

The table lists this clonotype with a count of one. The chain uses TRBV28 and TRBJ1-1; D is possibly TRBD1 (5 bases). Germline CDR1 MDHEN, CDR2 SYDVKM. The CDR3 runs 13 residues. V lost 7 bases and J lost 2, with 11 bases in between. Here the CDR3 reads CASTRGYNTEAFF. As DNA, the CDR3 is TGTGCCAGCACCCGGGGCTACAACACTGAAGCTTTCTTT.

This chain joins TRBV7-9 and TRBJ2-3; D gene ambiguous. Germline-derived CDR1 and CDR2 are SEHNR and FQNEAQ (reference sequence). There are 10 residues in the CDR3. Trimming took 5 bases from V and 9 from J, leaving 6 bases between them. As DNA, the CDR3 is TGTGCCAGCAGCCCCGGCACGCAGTATTTT. Translating it yields CASSPGTQYF.

The rearrangement joins TRBV27 to TRBJ1-5, with D uncertain. From germline, CDR1 is MNHEY and CDR2 SMNVEV (reference sequence). V was cut by 5 bases and J by 7 bases, with 12 bases left in between. The length of the CDR3 is 13 residues. The chain's CDR3 is CASSPSRSQPQHF. The CDR3 DNA is TGTGCCAGCAGTCCCTCACGAAGCCAGCCCCAGCATTTT.

The genes are TRBV6-2 or TRBV6-3 and TRBJ1-1; D unresolved. The CDR3 consists of 11 residues. Germline V gene sequence: CDR1 MNHEY, CDR2 SVGEGT. V shed 4 bases and J shed 11 bases, with 11 bases lying between them. The CDR3 here is CASSFPPAAFF. CDR3 sequence (DNA): TGTGCCAGCAGTTTCCCTCCGGCTGCTTTCTTT.

The sample holds many counts of this clonotype. The V call is TRBV6-1, the J call TRBJ2-1, with D possibly being TRBD1 (5 bases). The CDR3 has 12 amino acids. The V gene's germline CDR1 is MNHNS and CDR2 SASEGT. V lost 6 bases, J lost 2 bases, and 5 bases lay in between. The CDR3 DNA sequence: TGTGCCAGCAGCAGGGCCTACAATGAGCAGTTCTTC. This gives the protein CASSRAYNEQFF.

The rearrangement uses TRBV29-1 and TRBJ1-1, with unresolved D. The germline CDR1 and CDR2 sequences are SQVTM and ANQGSEA. V was cut by 5 bases and J by 1 base, with 11 bases left in between. CDR3 length equals 13 residues. The CDR3 DNA reads TGCAGCGTTAAAACATCGGAGAACACTGAAGCTTTCTTT. Translating it yields CSVKTSENTEAFF.

The J gene is TRBJ1-5, the V gene TRBV7-2; D remains ambiguous. The germline CDR1 and CDR2 sequences are SGHTA and FQGNSA. Trimming cost V 5 bases and J 7 bases, with 18 bases left between them. The CDR3 length is 15 residues. The CDR3 DNA is TGTGCCAGCAGCACAGACCTAACCTGGGGACAGCCCCAGCATTTT. It codes for CASSTDLTWGQPQHF.

A remark on this clonotype: This may be a read error: a much more frequent sequence differs by one nucleotide. The V gene is TRBV28, the J gene TRBJ2-1, with 14 nucleotides matching TRBD2. Germline CDR1 MDHEN, CDR2 SYDVKM. Trimming cost V 5 bases and J 4 bases; bases outside gene matches: 4. The length of the CDR3 is 16 residues. CDR3 DNA sequence: TGTGCCAGCAGTACCAGACTAGCGGGGGGGTACAATGAGCAGTTCTTC. This codes for CASSTRLAGGYNEQFF.

This clonotype was found a few times. V and J are TRBV6-2 or TRBV6-3 and TRBJ2-3; possible D gene TRBD1, 6 bases. The V end was cut by 5 bases, the J end by 2 bases, with 11 bases between. CDR3 length: 14 residues. Germline-derived CDR1 and CDR2 are MNHEY and SVGEGT. The CDR3 nucleotides are TGTGCCAGCAGTCCTACAGGGTACACAGATACGCAGTATTTT. It is translated as CASSPTGYTDTQYF.

This clonotype was seen only a few times. The chain couples TRBV4-1 to TRBJ1-4, with 7 bases fitting TRBD1. V was clipped by 4 bases and J by 7 bases; unmatched bases: 12. The CDR3 has 16 residues. CDR1 MGHRA and CDR2 YSYEKL come from the germline V gene. CDR3 in amino acids: CASSLKMDRLLEKLFF. For the CDR3, the DNA is TGCGCCAGCAGCCTCAAAATGGACAGGTTGCTTGAAAAACTGTTTTTT.

V and J are TRBV6-2 or TRBV6-3 and TRBJ1-1, with a weak D call TRBD1 (5 bases). The length of the CDR3 is 15 residues. With 6 bases removed from V and 2 bases from J, the gap between germline ends came to 16 bases. Germline V lookup: CDR1 MNHEY, CDR2 SVGEGT. CDR3 coding DNA: TGTGCCAGCAGCTTATGGGGCCTAGATAACACTGAAGCTTTCTTT. Amino acid sequence: CASSLWGLDNTEAFF.

The chain combines TRBV5-1 with TRBJ1-5; tentative D call: TRBD1 (6 bases). V lost 4 bases to trimming and J lost 1 base, with 15 bases between them. The CDR3 loop spans 16 amino acids. Germline CDR1 SGHRS, CDR2 YFSETQ. The CDR3 sequence is CASSRFRGRSNQPQHF. The CDR3 DNA reads as TGCGCCAGCAGCCGATTCAGGGGAAGGAGCAATCAGCCCCAGCATTTT.

This chain connects TRBV20-1 to TRBJ2-3; 10 bases line up with TRBD1. The V gene's germline CDR1 is DFQATT and CDR2 SNEGSKA (reference sequence). The CDR3 runs to 17 residues. J lost 3 bases, V lost 3 bases, and 12 bases had no gene match. The CDR3 protein is CSASHDPGQGSTDTQYF. CDR3 bases: TGCAGTGCTAGCCACGACCCGGGACAGGGGTCGACAGATACGCAGTATTTT.

This clonotype appeared many times. CDR3 sequence: CASSFGSGAHNEQFF. Here the CDR3 DNA reads TGTGCCAGCAGCTTTGGTAGCGGGGCCCACAATGAGCAGTTCTTC. The J gene is TRBJ2-1, the V gene TRBV7-8; TRBD2 agrees at 8 bases. The germline V gene encodes CDR1 SGHVS and CDR2 FQNEAQ. J gave up 5 bases and V 3 bases, and 6 bases lay outside the gene matches. This CDR3 has 15 amino acids.

This sequence joins TRBV27 and TRBJ2-5; 7 nucleotides line up with TRBD2. CDR3 length: 13 residues. Germline CDR1 is MNHEY and CDR2 is SMNVEV (reference sequence). CDR3 protein: CASGRERGETQYF. CDR3 sequence (DNA): TGTGCTTCGGGGAGGGAGCGTGGAGAGACCCAGTACTTC.

This clonotype showed up many times. One junction end does not reproduce the germline sequence, and a read error may be involved. The V gene is TRBV6-1, the J gene TRBJ1-6; D remains unclear. The CDR3 consists of 16 residues. Germline CDR1 MNHNS, CDR2 SASEGT. The CDR3 loop is CASGDGTYSYNSPLHF. The CDR3, as DNA: TGTGCCAGCGGTGACGGTACCTACTCCTATAATTCACCCCTCCACTTT.

As regards this clonotype: Sequence at one end of the junction differs from germline and may be a read error. The rearrangement links TRBV7-8 to TRBJ1-2, with D possibly TRBD1 on 5 matching bases. This CDR3 is 15 amino acids long. Germline V gene sequence: CDR1 SGHVS, CDR2 FQNEAQ. The CDR3, as DNA: TGTGCCGGCAGCTCCGGGTTGAGGGGCTTTGCAGGCTACACCTTC. The encoded protein is CAGSSGLRGFAGYTF.

In this sample, this clonotype turned up a few times. V and J are TRBV9 and TRBJ1-4; D is uncertain. Trimming shortened V by 4 bases and J by 6 bases, and 13 bases separated the two germline ends. CDR3 size: 14 residues. Germline V lookup: CDR1 SGDLS, CDR2 YYNGEE. CDR3 in amino acids: CASSMTSSHEKLFF. The CDR3 DNA reads as TGTGCCAGCAGCATGACCTCTAGTCATGAAAAACTGTTTTTT. The full variable domain, its missing parts supplied by reference TRBV9 and TRBJ1-4, is DSGVTQTPKHLITATGQRVTLRCSPRSGDLSVYWYQQSLDQGLQFLIQYYNGEERAKGNILERFSAQQFPDLHSELNLSSLELGDSALYFCASSMTSSHEKLFFGSGTQLSVL.

In its sample, this clonotype was seen many times. This chain uses TRBV7-2 with TRBJ1-1; 7 nucleotides match TRBD1. The CDR3 length is 15 residues. Germline-derived CDR1 and CDR2 are SGHTA and FQGNSA. Germline trimming cut 3 bases from V and 6 bases from J; bases unmatched to any gene: 10. The DNA of the CDR3 is TGTGCCAGCAGCTTGCCCCAGACAGGGAGGCCTGAAGCTTTCTTT. It specifies CASSLPQTGRPEAFF.

With regard to this clonotype: A much more abundant neighbour one base away suggests this may be a read error. This rearrangement joins TRBV27 to TRBJ2-7, with 10 positions matching TRBD2. In germline, CDR1 is MNHEY, CDR2 SMNVEV (reference sequence). The CDR3 totals 14 residues. In DNA form, the CDR3 reads TGTGCCAACAGTTATAGCGGGGGGTCCTACGAGCAGTACTTC. This gives the protein CANSYSGGSYEQYF.

The sample holds a few counts of this clonotype. V and J are TRBV4-3 and TRBJ2-3, with 14 bases lining up with TRBD2. There are 18 residues in the CDR3. Germline V gene lookup returns CDR1 LGHNA and CDR2 YSLEER. Trimming at V came to 1 base and at J to 0 bases, leaving 3 bases not matched to a gene. The CDR3 nucleotides are TGCGCCAGCAGCCAAGGGACTAGCGGGGGGACTAGCACAGATACGCAGTATTTT. Translated, it gives CASSQGTSGGTSTDTQYF.

This clonotype was detected many times. This chain connects TRBV7-6 to TRBJ2-2, with D perhaps TRBD1 (5 bases). V was pared by 4 bases and J by 1 base, with 10 bases between. CDR3 size: 15 residues. Germline CDR1 is SGHVS and CDR2 is FNYEAQ. CDR3 loop: CASSSSQGNTGELFF. CDR3 nucleotide sequence: TGTGCCAGCAGCTCGAGCCAGGGGAACACCGGGGAGCTGTTTTTT. The full variable domain, rest sourced from reference TRBV7-6 and TRBJ2-2, is GAGVSQSPRYKVTKRGQDVALRCDPISGHVSLYWYRQALGQGPEFLTYFNYEAQQDKSGLPNDRFSAERPEGSISTLTIQRTEQRDSAMYRCASSSSQGNTGELFFGEGSRLTVL.

V gene TRBV19 combines with J gene TRBJ2-7, with 8 positions matching TRBD2. This CDR3 comprises 14 residues. V lost 2 bases, J lost 1 base, and 1 base stayed unmatched. The germline gives CDR1 LNHDA, CDR2 SQIVND (reference sequence). As DNA, the CDR3 is TGTGCCAGTAGTATAAGCGGGAGTTCCTACGAGCAGTACTTC. This gives the protein CASSISGSSYEQYF. The whole variable domain, filled in from reference TRBV19 and TRBJ2-7, reads DGGITQSPKYLFRKEGQNVTLSCEQNLNHDAMYWYRQDPGQGLRLIYYSQIVNDFQKGDIAEGYSVSREKKESFPLTVTSAQKNPTAFYLCASSISGSSYEQYFGPGTRLTVT.

The chain recombines TRBV6-1 with TRBJ1-5; TRBD1 is a possible D gene (6 bases). The ends were cut back, 1 base at V and 0 bases at J, with 16 bases in the middle. The germline CDR1 and CDR2 sequences are MNHNS and SASEGT. This CDR3 contains 18 residues. CDR3 region: CASSEDRASPYSNQPQHF. CDR3 nucleotide sequence: TGTGCCAGCAGTGAAGACAGGGCGAGTCCCTATAGCAATCAGCCCCAGCATTTT.

The rearrangement links TRBV7-6 to TRBJ1-2; D might be TRBD1 (6 bases). Germline CDR1 and CDR2: SGHVS and FNYEAQ. This CDR3 region has 13 residues. Deletions cut 5 bases from V and 3 bases from J, with 10 bases between. CDR3 region: CASSPRQDYGYTF. The CDR3 DNA reads TGTGCCAGCAGCCCCCGACAGGACTATGGCTACACCTTC.

This clonotype was detected a few times. The chain links TRBV6-1 to TRBJ1-2; D is ambiguous. Trimming took 6 bases from V and 2 from J, leaving 13 bases between them. This CDR3 has 14 residues. CDR1 is MNHNS, CDR2 SASEGT, per germline. The CDR3 protein is CASRPRGVNYGYTF. The CDR3 nucleotides read TGTGCCAGCAGACCGCGGGGAGTCAACTATGGCTACACCTTC.

A few counts support this clonotype. CDR3 nucleotides: TGCGCCAGCAGCCAAGAACTCAGCCGCTGGGGAGAGACCCAGTACTTC. It codes for CASSQELSRWGETQYF. This chain connects TRBV4-1 to TRBJ2-5, with unresolved D. This CDR3 spans 16 amino acids. Germline assignment: CDR1 MGHRA and CDR2 YSYEKL. The V and J ends lost 0 bases and 4 bases respectively, with 15 bases between them.

The gene calls are TRBV20-1 and TRBJ2-7; D call uncertain. The CDR3 spans 14 residues. V was shortened by 0 bases and J by 1 base, with 10 bases between the two germline ends. The germline CDR1 and CDR2 sequences are DFQATT and SNEGSKA (reference sequence). CDR3 sequence reads: CSARDTPGSYEQYF. Here the CDR3 DNA reads TGCAGTGCTAGAGATACTCCGGGTTCCTACGAGCAGTACTTC.

V is TRBV6-2 or TRBV6-3 and J is TRBJ2-5, with TRBD2 as a possible D gene (6 bases). Germline V CDR1 and CDR2: MNHEY, SVGEGT. This CDR3 has 13 amino acids. V was clipped by 7 bases and J by 0 bases, with 9 bases between them. The CDR3 DNA reads as TGTGCCAGCAAGAGGGACTACCAAGAGACCCAGTACTTC. Translation gives CASKRDYQETQYF.